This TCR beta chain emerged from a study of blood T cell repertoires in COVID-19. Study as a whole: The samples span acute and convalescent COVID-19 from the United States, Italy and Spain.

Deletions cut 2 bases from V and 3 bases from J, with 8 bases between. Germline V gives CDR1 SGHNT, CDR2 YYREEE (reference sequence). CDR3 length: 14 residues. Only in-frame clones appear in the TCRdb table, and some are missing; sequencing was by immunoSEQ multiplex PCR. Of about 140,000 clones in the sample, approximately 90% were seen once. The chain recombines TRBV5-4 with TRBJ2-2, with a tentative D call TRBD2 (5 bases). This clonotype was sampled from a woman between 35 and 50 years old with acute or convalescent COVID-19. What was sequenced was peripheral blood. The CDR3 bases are TGTGCCAGCAGCTTTCCGGGATACACCGGGGAGCTGTTTTTT. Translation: CASSFPGYTGELFF.